This T cell receptor (beta chain) was found in a study of blood T cell repertoires in COVID-19. In the study overall: The United States, Italy and Spain provided the acute and convalescent COVID-19 samples. T cells, B-cell-depleted T cells, or PBMCs supplied cDNA or gDNA.

This clone was seen a single time. Germline values: CDR1 SGHDT, CDR2 YYEEEE. Trimming stripped 0 bases from V and 13 bases from J, with 11 bases between. This CDR3 region has 13 residues. In the original analysis: Cell counts per sample came from amplifying reference gene primers. The assay was immunoSEQ multiplex PCR, and TCRdb's table has in-frame clones only and misses some. The DNA gave D and trimming, while V, J and clone size come from that table. The profile shows about 280,000 clones, around four fifths of them singletons. The TCR sequence derives from a woman in her 50s who had recovered from COVID-19. Sequencing input: peripheral blood. The V gene is TRBV5-6, the J gene TRBJ1-6; possible D gene TRBD1, 5 bases. The CDR3 DNA is TGTGCCAGCAGCTTGGGTTGGGGGGATCCCCTCCACTTT. This sequence encodes CASSLGWGDPLHF.